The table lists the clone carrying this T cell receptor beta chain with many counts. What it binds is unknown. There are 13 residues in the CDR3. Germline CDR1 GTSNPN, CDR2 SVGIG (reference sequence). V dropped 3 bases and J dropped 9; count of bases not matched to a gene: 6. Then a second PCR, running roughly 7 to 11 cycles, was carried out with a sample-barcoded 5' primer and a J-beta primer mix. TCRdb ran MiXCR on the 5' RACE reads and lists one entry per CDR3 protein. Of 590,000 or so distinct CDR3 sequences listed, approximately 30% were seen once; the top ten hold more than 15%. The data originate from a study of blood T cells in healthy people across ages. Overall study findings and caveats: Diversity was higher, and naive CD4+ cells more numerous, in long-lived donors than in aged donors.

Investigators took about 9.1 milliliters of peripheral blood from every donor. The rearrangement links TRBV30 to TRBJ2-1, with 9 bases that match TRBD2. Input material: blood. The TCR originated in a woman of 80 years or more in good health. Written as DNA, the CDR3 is TGTGCCTGGAGCGCCGGACTAGCGAGTGAGCAGTTCTTC. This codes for CAWSAGLASEQFF.